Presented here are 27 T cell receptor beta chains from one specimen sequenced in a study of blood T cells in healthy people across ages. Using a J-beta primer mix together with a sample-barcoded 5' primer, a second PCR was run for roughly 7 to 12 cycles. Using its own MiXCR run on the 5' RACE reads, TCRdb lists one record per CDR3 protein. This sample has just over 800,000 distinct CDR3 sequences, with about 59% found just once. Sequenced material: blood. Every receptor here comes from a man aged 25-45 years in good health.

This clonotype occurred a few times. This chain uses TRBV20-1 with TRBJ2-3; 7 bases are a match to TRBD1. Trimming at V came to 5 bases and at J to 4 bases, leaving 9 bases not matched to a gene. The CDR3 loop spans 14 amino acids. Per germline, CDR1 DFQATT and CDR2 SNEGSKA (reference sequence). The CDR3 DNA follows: TGCAGTGCTGACAGGGTTCTACCTTCAGATACGCAGTATTTT. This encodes CSADRVLPSDTQYF.

Here the CDR3 DNA reads TGCGCCAGCTACGCGGGTGGACAGAACTATGGCTACACCTTC. Translated: CASYAGGQNYGYTF. The chain combines TRBV5-1 with TRBJ1-2; possibly TRBD1 for D (6 bases). The CDR3 runs to 14 residues. Germline loops: CDR1 SGHRS, CDR2 YFSETQ. V was cut by 7 bases and J by 2 bases, with 15 bases left in between.

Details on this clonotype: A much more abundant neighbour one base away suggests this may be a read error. CDR3 DNA sequence: TGTGCCGGCAGCTTAGACAGGAACTATGGCTACACCTTC. Translated: CAGSLDRNYGYTF. V gene TRBV7-2 combines with J gene TRBJ1-2, with a weak D call TRBD1 (6 bases). The length of the CDR3 is 13 residues. CDR1 is SGHTA, CDR2 FQGNSA, per germline.

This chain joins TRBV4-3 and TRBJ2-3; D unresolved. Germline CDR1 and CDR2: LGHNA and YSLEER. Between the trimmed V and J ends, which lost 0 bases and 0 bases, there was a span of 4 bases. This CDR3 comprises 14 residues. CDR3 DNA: TGCGCCAGCAGCCAAGACGTGAGCACAGATACGCAGTATTTT. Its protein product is CASSQDVSTDTQYF.

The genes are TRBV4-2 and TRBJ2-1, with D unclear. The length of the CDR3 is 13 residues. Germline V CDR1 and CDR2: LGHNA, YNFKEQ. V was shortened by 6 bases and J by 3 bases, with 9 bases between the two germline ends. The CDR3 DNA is TGTGCCAGCAGTGGTTTGTTCTACAATGAGCAGTTCTTC. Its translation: CASSGLFYNEQFF.

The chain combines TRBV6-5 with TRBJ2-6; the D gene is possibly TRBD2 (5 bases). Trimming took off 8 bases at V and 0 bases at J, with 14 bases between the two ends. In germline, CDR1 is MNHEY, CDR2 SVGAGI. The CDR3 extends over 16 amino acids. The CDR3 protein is CASFGSSSSGANVLTF. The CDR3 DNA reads TGTGCCAGCTTTGGGAGCTCCTCCTCTGGGGCCAACGTCCTGACTTTC.

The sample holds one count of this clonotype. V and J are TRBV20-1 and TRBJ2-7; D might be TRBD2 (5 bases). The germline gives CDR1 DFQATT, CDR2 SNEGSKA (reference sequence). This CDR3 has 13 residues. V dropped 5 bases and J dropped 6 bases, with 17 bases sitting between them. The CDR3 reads CSAVAEGTGEQYF. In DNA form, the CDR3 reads TGCAGTGCTGTCGCTGAGGGAACGGGCGAGCAGTACTTC.

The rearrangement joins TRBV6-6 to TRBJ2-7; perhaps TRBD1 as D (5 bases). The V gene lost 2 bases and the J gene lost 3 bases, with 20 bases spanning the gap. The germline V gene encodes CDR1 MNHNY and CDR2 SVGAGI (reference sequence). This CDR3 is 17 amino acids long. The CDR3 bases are TGTGCCAGCAGTTACCCCGACAGACAACTCTTCGTCTACGAGCAGTACTTC. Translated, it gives CASSYPDRQLFVYEQYF.

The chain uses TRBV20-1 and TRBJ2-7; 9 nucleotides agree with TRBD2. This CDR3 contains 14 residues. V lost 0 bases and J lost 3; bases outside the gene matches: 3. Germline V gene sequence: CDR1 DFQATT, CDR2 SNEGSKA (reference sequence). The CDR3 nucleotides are TGCAGTGCTAGAGATCTAGCGGGGCACTACGAGCAGTACTTC. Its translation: CSARDLAGHYEQYF.

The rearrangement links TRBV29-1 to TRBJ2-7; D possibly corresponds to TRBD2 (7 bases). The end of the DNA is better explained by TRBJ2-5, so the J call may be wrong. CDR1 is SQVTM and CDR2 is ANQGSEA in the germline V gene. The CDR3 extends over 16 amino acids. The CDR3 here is CSVCPGQAKGGETQYF. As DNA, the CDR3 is TGCAGCGTGTGCCCAGGTCAGGCTAAGGGGGGGGAGACCCAGTACTTC.

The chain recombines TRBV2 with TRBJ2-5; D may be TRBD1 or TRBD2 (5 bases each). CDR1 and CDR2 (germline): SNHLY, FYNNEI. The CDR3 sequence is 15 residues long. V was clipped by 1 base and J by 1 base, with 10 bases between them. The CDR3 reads CASSEVQDSQETQYF. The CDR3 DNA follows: TGTGCCAGCAGTGAAGTACAGGACTCCCAAGAGACCCAGTACTTC.

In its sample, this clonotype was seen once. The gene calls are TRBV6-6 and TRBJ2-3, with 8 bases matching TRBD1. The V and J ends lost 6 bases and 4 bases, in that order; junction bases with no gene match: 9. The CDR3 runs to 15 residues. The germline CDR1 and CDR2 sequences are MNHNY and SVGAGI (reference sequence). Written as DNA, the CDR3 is TGTGCCAGCAGCCTGGCGACAGGGGTCGCAGATACGCAGTATTTT. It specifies CASSLATGVADTQYF.

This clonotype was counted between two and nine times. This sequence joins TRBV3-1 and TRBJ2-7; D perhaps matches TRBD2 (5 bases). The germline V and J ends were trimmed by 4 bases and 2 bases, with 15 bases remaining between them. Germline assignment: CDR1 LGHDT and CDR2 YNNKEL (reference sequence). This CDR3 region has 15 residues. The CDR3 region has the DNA TGTGCCAGCAGCCCCGGCGGGCGGCCCACCTACGAGCAGTACTTC. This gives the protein CASSPGGRPTYEQYF.

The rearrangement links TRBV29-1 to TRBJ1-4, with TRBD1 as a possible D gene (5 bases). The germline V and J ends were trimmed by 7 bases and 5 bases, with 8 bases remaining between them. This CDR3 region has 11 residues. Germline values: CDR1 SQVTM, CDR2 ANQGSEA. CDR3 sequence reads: CSGRVNEKLFF. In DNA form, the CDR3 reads TGCAGCGGCAGGGTAAATGAAAAACTGTTTTTT.

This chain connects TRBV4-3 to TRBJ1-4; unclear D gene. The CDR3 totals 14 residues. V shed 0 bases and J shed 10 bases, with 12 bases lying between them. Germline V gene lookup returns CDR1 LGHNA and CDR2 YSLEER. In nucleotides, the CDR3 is TGCGCCAGCAGCCAAGATATGATAATCGGAAAACTGTTTTTT. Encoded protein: CASSQDMIIGKLFF.

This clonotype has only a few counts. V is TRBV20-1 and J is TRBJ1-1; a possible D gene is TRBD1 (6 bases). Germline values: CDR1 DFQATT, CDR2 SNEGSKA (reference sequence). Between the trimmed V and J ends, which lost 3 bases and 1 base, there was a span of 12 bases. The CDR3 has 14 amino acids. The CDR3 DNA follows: TGCAGTGCTAGGAGAGGACAGTCGAACACTGAAGCTTTCTTT. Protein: CSARRGQSNTEAFF.

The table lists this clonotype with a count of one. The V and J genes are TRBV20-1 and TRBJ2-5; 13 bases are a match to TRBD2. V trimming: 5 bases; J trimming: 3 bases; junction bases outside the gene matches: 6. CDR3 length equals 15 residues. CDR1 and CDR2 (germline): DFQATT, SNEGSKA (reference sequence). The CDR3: CSAPQGLAGEETQYF. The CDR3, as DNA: TGCAGTGCTCCTCAAGGACTAGCGGGGGAAGAGACCCAGTACTTC.

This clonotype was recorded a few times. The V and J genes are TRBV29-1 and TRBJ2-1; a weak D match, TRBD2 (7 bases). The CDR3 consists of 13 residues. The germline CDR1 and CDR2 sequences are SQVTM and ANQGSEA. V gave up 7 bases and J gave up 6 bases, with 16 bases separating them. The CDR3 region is CSGRGGASNEQFF. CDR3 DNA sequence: TGCAGCGGTCGTGGGGGGGCGTCCAATGAGCAGTTCTTC.

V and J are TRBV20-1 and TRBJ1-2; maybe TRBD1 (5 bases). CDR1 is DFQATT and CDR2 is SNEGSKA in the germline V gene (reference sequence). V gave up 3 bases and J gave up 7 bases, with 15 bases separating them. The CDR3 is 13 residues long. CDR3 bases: TGCAGTGCTAGGGGCCGAGGGGAGCGTGGCTACACCTTC. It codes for CSARGRGERGYTF.

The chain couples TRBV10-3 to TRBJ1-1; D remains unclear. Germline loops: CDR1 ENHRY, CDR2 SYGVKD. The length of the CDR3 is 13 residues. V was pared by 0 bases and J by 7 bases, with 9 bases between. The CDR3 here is CAISESEAGEAFF. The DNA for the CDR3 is TGTGCCATCAGTGAGTCCGAGGCCGGTGAAGCTTTCTTT.

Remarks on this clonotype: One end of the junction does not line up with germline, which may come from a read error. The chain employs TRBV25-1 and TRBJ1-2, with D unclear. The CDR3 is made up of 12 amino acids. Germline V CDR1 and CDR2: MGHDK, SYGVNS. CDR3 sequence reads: CASREYMGGYTF. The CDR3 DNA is TGTGCCAGCAGGGAATATATGGGTGGCTACACCTTC.

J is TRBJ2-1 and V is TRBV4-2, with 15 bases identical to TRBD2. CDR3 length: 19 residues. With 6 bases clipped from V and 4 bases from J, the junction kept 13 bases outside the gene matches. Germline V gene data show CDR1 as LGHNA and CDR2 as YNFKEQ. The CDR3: CASRRTSGGAIGLYNEQFF. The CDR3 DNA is TGTGCCAGCAGAAGGACTAGCGGGGGGGCCATAGGTCTATACAATGAGCAGTTCTTC.

This CDR3 is CAISESKRASSYEQYF. DNA for the CDR3: TGTGCCATCAGTGAGTCGAAGCGGGCTAGCTCCTACGAGCAGTACTTC. V usage is TRBV10-3 and J usage is TRBJ2-7; tentative D call: TRBD2 (6 bases). The CDR3 is made up of 16 amino acids. Germline assignment: CDR1 ENHRY and CDR2 SYGVKD. The V end lost 0 bases, the J end lost 0 bases, and 12 bases lay between the germline ends.

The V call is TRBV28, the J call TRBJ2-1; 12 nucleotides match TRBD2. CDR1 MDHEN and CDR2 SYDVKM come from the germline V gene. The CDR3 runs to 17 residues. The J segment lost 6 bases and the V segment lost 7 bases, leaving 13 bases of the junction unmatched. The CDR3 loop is CASTPLAGGYPSNEQFF. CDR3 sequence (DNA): TGTGCCAGCACCCCCCTAGCGGGGGGGTATCCCAGCAATGAGCAGTTCTTC.

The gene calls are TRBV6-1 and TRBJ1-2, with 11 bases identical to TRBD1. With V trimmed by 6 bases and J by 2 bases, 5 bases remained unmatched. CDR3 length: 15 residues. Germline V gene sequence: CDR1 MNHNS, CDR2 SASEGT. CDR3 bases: TGTGCCAGCAGAGTCGGACAGGGGGCAAACTATGGCTACACCTTC. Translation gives CASRVGQGANYGYTF.

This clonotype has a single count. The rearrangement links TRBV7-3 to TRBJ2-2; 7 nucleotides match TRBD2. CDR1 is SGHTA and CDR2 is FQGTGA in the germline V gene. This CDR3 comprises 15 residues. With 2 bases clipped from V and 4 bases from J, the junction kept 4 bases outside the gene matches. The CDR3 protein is CASSLRREGTGELFF. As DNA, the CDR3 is TGTGCCAGCAGCTTACGTAGGGAGGGCACCGGGGAGCTGTTTTTT.

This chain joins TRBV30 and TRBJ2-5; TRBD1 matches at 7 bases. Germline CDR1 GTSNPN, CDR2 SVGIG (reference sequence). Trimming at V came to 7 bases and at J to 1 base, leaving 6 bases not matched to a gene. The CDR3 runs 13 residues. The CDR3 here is CALTGPIQETQYF. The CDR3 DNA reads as TGTGCCTTGACAGGGCCAATCCAAGAGACCCAGTACTTC.